Sequencing of this TCR beta chain was carried out in a study of beta chain features in type 1 diabetes (dated by TCRdb to about 2018). About the full investigation: Patients and healthy donors did not differ in mean age, gender distribution, total cell number or subset yield. Across all samples, around 100 million sorted cells were examined, and cell number per subset correlated strongly with RNA yield. In the study, recently diagnosed type 1 diabetes patients and matched healthy donors were compared on the TCRB repertoires of their sorted circulating CD4+ T cell subsets. Regulatory and stem cell-like memory subsets were obtained from only 8 patients and roughly 8 healthy donors, while naive and central memory subsets were obtained from all 30 or so donors.

The entire amount of isolated RNA was reverse transcribed using the High Capacity cDNA Reverse Transcription Kit, so the sequenced TCRB transcripts were expressed ones. Deep immunoSEQ sequencing was performed on naive, central memory and regulatory T cell samples, with an average of roughly 3.6 million total reads per sample. Sorted cells were lysed in RLT buffer and RNA was extracted with DNase-treated RNeasy Micro or Mini kits, depending on cell number. To prevent cross-contamination, every cell subset was processed on its own, while patient and healthy donor samples were processed together. Using the immunoSEQ multiplex PCR, TCRB sequences were amplified from cDNA into 87-bp fragments spanning the CDR3 region. Sequencing of the amplicons was performed on the Illumina HiSeq platform. The study's processing was this. Synthetic template baselines were used to correct PCR bias computationally, reads within Hamming distance 2 were collapsed, and singletons that could not be merged were discarded. Reads were aligned against IMGT to assign V, D and J genes, CDR3 length and insertions or deletions at six rearrangement sites. Within each subset, clonotype counts were normalized to sorted cell number, and only after that were true diversity and Gini coefficients computed with the tcR R package. Repertoire sharing was quantified using the overlap coefficient calculated on TCRB nucleotide sequences. Out-of-frame TCRB sequences from naive cells were analyzed as a proxy for the pre-selection repertoire. TCRdb obtained this table from immuneACCESS and retained in-frame rearrangements with V and J assigned. These tables miss some clones; where compared with another copy, unresolved V genes account for less than half of the shortfall, and the remainder is unexplained. Clone size and the V and J calls come from that table; the DNA yielded D and trimming. The sample contains a few hundred thousand clones, approximately 10% of them found a single time. Clones ranked in the top ten supply roughly 0.017% of the sample.

Here is what the overall study found, with its caveats: Because small numbers of individuals were included in the HLA sub-analyses, any influence of HLA type on TCRB rearrangement was left unresolved. The naive, central memory and regulatory TCRB repertoires appeared to resemble one another more closely among patients than among healthy donors. Patients with type 1 diabetes made fewer insertions and deleted more nucleotides at VDJ recombination sites, implying thymic rearrangement abnormalities. Because cDNA was sequenced instead of genomic DNA, highly expressing activated cells could be over-represented, though the groups showed no difference in activation or CD3 levels. Shorter templates might be favored by PCR, yet because patient and control samples were amplified and corrected together, any such skew would affect both groups equally. In all four CD4+ subsets, TCRB CDR3 length was moderately but significantly shorter in type 1 diabetes patients.

Each donor gave one peripheral blood draw, averaging roughly 100 mL, which was collected into heparinised tubes. Using a panel that included CD45RO, CCR7, CD25, CD127, CD95 and CD27, naive, central memory, regulatory and stem cell-like memory CD4+ T cells were sorted on a BD FACSAria II. A purity above 95% was achieved for all sorted populations. PBMCs were isolated immediately by Lymphoprep density gradient centrifugation and stained directly without culture. So that batch effects would be minimized, each experiment stained and sorted samples in pairs, pairing one healthy donor with one patient. This clone was seen a handful of times. No cognate antigen has been identified for it. Per-base quality was not reported, and no clone a single base away is much larger than it. The source material was naive CD4+ T cells from blood. According to the study, the label for this sample's cell subset or site signals: true naive CD4+ T cells. This TCR came from a man under 40 with type 1 diabetes.

The encoded CDR3 is CASSLWDSLESPLHF. The nucleotides read TGTGCCAGCAGTTTATGGGACAGCCTGGAGTCACCCCTCCACTTT. The chain couples TRBV27 to TRBJ1-6; 7 central nucleotides agree with TRBD1. Here V drops 1 base and J drops 10 bases, and the junction holds 7 bases not matched to any gene. The CDR3 numbers 15 residues from cysteine through phenylalanine. The only DNA kept is the CDR3, 45 bases in frame from the first base. CDR1 and CDR2, looked up from the germline V gene (reference sequence), are MNHEY and SMNVEV.